This T cell receptor (beta chain) came from a study of shared clonotypes between healthy human individuals. Whole-study context: Each donor had three CD4 naive, three CD4 memory, two CD8 naive and one CD8 memory plate.

Positive CCR7 selection of CD45RO-negative cells yielded the naive CD8 cells, and terminally differentiated effector memory CD45RA+ cells were excluded. This clone was recorded once. Its antigen is undetermined. The repertoire was sequenced with immunoSEQ multiplex PCR; TCRdb's copy has only in-frame clones and lacks some. The sample contains approximately 2,200,000 clones, around 93% of which appear only once. Study-level results: Non-shared clonotypes had lower generation probabilities than those shared by all four donors.

This CDR3 has 13 amino acids. Germline V lookup: CDR1 LGHNA, CDR2 YSLEER. V was shortened by 4 bases and J by 5 bases, with 9 bases between the two germline ends. The rearrangement links TRBV4-3 to TRBJ2-1; D uncertain. This clonotype was obtained from a man between 18 and 35 years old in good health. Some clones in this sample may be carry-over from other donors' samples. Material for sequencing was naive CD8+ T cells from PBMCs. Written as DNA, the CDR3 is TGCGCCAGCAGCCCCTCGGTACACAATGAGCAGTTCTTC. It encodes CASSPSVHNEQFF.